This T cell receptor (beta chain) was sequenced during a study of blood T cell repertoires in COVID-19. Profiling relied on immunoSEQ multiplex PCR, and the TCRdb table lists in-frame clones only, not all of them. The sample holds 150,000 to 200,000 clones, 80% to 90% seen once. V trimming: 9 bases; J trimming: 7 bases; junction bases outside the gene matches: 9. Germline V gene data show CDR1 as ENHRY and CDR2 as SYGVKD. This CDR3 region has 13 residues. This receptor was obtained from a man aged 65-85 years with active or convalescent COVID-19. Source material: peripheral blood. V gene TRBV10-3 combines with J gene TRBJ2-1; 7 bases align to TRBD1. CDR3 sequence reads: CAIGPGQLNEQFF. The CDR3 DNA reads TGTGCCATTGGTCCGGGACAGTTAAATGAGCAGTTCTTC.